The table lists the clone carrying this TCR beta chain with a few counts. Its matching antigen is unknown. CDR1 is DFQATT, CDR2 SNEGSKA, per germline (reference sequence). CDR3 length: 13 amino acids. Between the trimmed V and J ends, which lost 0 bases and 6 bases, there was a span of 6 bases. One entry per CDR3 protein, called by TCRdb with MiXCR from the 5' RACE reads. This table holds more than 250,000 distinct CDR3 sequences, roughly 8.6% found once. This sample was included in a study of identical twins. Notes on the study in general: With beta out-of-frame sequences, excess sharing by twins was weaker. Among out-of-frame alpha sequences shared by twins, low generation probability occurred in excess. Interpretation of the results relied on cross-sectional statistical analysis and not on following the same donors. Modelling approaches yielded underestimates of out-of-frame TCR alpha sharing between monozygotic twins.

These data were also reused for a study on yellow fever vaccine responses in identical twins.

Material for sequencing was memory (CD45RO+) T cells sorted from blood. The rearrangement uses TRBV20-1 and TRBJ2-6; D unclear. The TCR originated in a young woman in good health. The CDR3 region is CSARDLEANVLTF. In nucleotides, the CDR3 is TGCAGTGCTAGAGACCTTGAGGCCAACGTCCTGACTTTC.